These 26 T cell receptor beta chains came from one sample sequenced in a study of blood T cells in healthy people across ages. Using a J-beta primer mix together with a sample-barcoded 5' primer, a second PCR was run for roughly 7 to 11 cycles. MiXCR was run by TCRdb on the 5' RACE reads, yielding one entry per CDR3 protein. The sample includes hundreds of thousands of distinct CDR3 sequences, about 44% seen only once; the top ten take about an eighth. Sequenced: blood. The receptors were gathered from a man aged 25 to 40 in good health.

Only one count was recorded for this clonotype. The chain employs TRBV28 and TRBJ1-2, with TRBD1 as a possible D gene (6 bases). The V gene's germline CDR1 is MDHEN and CDR2 SYDVKM. V was trimmed by 5 bases and J by 8 bases, leaving 15 bases between them. There are 13 residues in the CDR3. CDR3 protein: CASSVSSRGGYTF. In nucleotides, the CDR3 is TGTGCCAGCAGTGTATCCTCCAGGGGCGGCTACACCTTC.

The V call is TRBV12-3 or TRBV12-4, the J call TRBJ2-5; D is undetermined. The germline V and J ends were trimmed by 6 bases and 9 bases, with 11 bases remaining between them. The CDR3 is 11 amino acids. The CDR3 sequence is CASSPGSAQYF. The CDR3 bases are TGTGCCAGCAGCCCAGGTTCAGCCCAGTACTTC.

There are a few counts of this clonotype. The V gene is TRBV5-5, the J gene TRBJ2-7, with 7 positions matching TRBD1. J lost 4 bases, V lost 0 bases, and 7 bases had no gene match. Germline assignment: CDR1 SGHKS and CDR2 YYEKEE (reference sequence). The CDR3 contains 15 residues. This CDR3 reads CASSLGQTGWYEQYF. CDR3 DNA sequence: TGTGCCAGCAGCTTGGGCCAGACAGGGTGGTACGAGCAGTACTTC.

The chain joins TRBV7-9 to TRBJ1-5; D call uncertain. The germline V gene has CDR1 SEHNR and CDR2 FQNEAQ (reference sequence). Trimming left V 4 bases short and J 7 bases short, with 11 bases between. This CDR3 is built from 13 residues. The CDR3 nucleotides read TGTGCCAGCAGCTCTGAAGGGCGACAGCCCCAGCATTTT. This codes for CASSSEGRQPQHF.

Only a few counts were recorded for this clonotype. This sequence joins TRBV7-2 and TRBJ2-1, with 8 positions matching TRBD2. V shed 4 bases and J 4 bases; nucleotides not matched to a gene: 9. The CDR3 covers 16 residues. Germline-derived CDR1 and CDR2 are SGHTA and FQGNSA. In DNA form, the CDR3 reads TGTGCCAGCAGCTCACAGCGGGGGCCCTCGTACAATGAGCAGTTCTTC. As protein: CASSSQRGPSYNEQFF.

This rearrangement joins TRBV5-1 to TRBJ2-4; D possibly corresponds to TRBD1 (5 bases). Germline V lookup: CDR1 SGHRS, CDR2 YFSETQ. The CDR3 runs to 16 residues. Trimming removed 3 bases from V and 1 base from J, with 14 bases in between. CDR3 amino acids: CASSWTSPSAKNIQYF. CDR3 nucleotides: TGCGCCAGCAGCTGGACATCTCCCTCGGCCAAAAACATTCAGTACTTC.

V and J are TRBV7-9 and TRBJ1-1; D remains unclear. The CDR3 loop spans 15 amino acids. Trimming took off 5 bases at V and 0 bases at J, with 13 bases between the two ends. Germline V gene sequence: CDR1 SEHNR, CDR2 FQNEAQ (reference sequence). The CDR3 region has the DNA TGTGCCAGCAGCGAGGCCGAAGCGATGAACACTGAAGCTTTCTTT. This encodes CASSEAEAMNTEAFF.

The chain combines TRBV7-2 with TRBJ1-6, with 12 bases lining up with TRBD1. V lost 3 bases and J lost 10; bases outside the gene matches: 7. CDR1 and CDR2 from the germline V gene are SGHTA and FQGNSA. The CDR3 consists of 16 residues. CDR3 nucleotides: TGTGCCAGCAGCTTTCCGGGACAGGGGGCCAGCTCACCCCTCCACTTT. It encodes CASSFPGQGASSPLHF.

This chain joins TRBV6-1 and TRBJ2-3; D is uncertain. The CDR3 contains 14 residues. The germline gives CDR1 MNHNS, CDR2 SASEGT. Trimming pared 2 bases from V and 4 bases from J, leaving 10 bases between. As DNA, the CDR3 is TGTGCCAGCAGTGAAAATACAGCCCCAGATACGCAGTATTTT. Protein sequence: CASSENTAPDTQYF.

The chain is built from TRBV20-1 and TRBJ1-4, with no clear D. Trimming took off 0 bases at V and 5 bases at J, with 10 bases between the two ends. The CDR3 is 14 amino acids. Germline V lookup: CDR1 DFQATT, CDR2 SNEGSKA (reference sequence). The CDR3 reads CSARDAVLNEKLFF. Here the CDR3 DNA reads TGCAGTGCTAGAGATGCGGTATTAAATGAAAAACTGTTTTTT.

The chain recombines TRBV3-1 with TRBJ2-5; the D gene is possibly TRBD1 (5 bases). The CDR3 extends over 15 amino acids. Germline V gene sequence: CDR1 LGHDT, CDR2 YNNKEL (reference sequence). V lost 4 bases, J lost 2 bases, and 14 bases lay in between. The CDR3 reads CASSPNPAGQETQYF. The CDR3 bases are TGTGCCAGCAGCCCCAATCCGGCAGGGCAAGAGACCCAGTACTTC.

CDR3 in amino acids: CASSAFSGGGIGTDTQYF. In DNA form, the CDR3 reads TGTGCCAGCAGCGCTTTTAGCGGGGGGGGAATTGGAACAGATACGCAGTATTTT. V gene TRBV9 combines with J gene TRBJ2-3; 11 bases line up with TRBD2. J was trimmed by 3 bases and V by 3 bases; bases with no gene match: 12. This CDR3 has 18 amino acids. Germline lookup yields CDR1 SGDLS and CDR2 YYNGEE. The full variable domain, with the rest looked up from reference TRBV9 and TRBJ2-3, is DSGVTQTPKHLITATGQRVTLRCSPRSGDLSVYWYQQSLDQGLQFLIQYYNGEERAKGNILERFSAQQFPDLHSELNLSSLELGDSALYFCASSAFSGGGIGTDTQYFGPGTRLTVL.

This clonotype was detected only a few times. This chain uses TRBV29-1 with TRBJ1-4; a weak D match, TRBD1 (5 bases). Germline CDR1 SQVTM, CDR2 ANQGSEA. The CDR3 sequence is 14 residues long. V lost 6 bases, J lost 7 bases, and 18 bases lay in between. The CDR3 sequence is CSVATGGRGEKLFF. The CDR3 nucleotides are TGCAGCGTGGCTACAGGCGGGCGGGGTGAAAAACTGTTTTTT.

In its sample, this clonotype was seen many times. The chain couples TRBV7-2 to TRBJ2-3; a possible D gene is TRBD1 (6 bases). Germline V gives CDR1 SGHTA, CDR2 FQGNSA. This CDR3 has 13 residues. Trimming removed 2 bases at V and 6 bases at J, with 9 bases between. The CDR3: CASSLYREDTQYF. The CDR3 DNA follows: TGTGCCAGCAGCTTATACAGGGAGGATACGCAGTATTTT.

This clonotype appeared once. This chain uses TRBV4-2 with TRBJ2-4, with D perhaps given as TRBD1 or TRBD2 (6 bases each). The V end was cut by 3 bases, the J end by 5 bases, with 20 bases between. The CDR3 covers 17 residues. Germline V gene sequence: CDR1 LGHNA, CDR2 YNFKEQ. CDR3 DNA: TGTGCCAGCAGCCAGCCTCGAAGGAGGGGGGTCGAAAACATTCAGTACTTC. This sequence encodes CASSQPRRRGVENIQYF.

As for this clonotype: Sequence at one end of the junction differs from germline and may be a read error. The genes are TRBV4-2 and TRBJ2-5; D remains unclear. Germline CDR1 and CDR2: LGHNA and YNFKEQ. The CDR3 extends over 14 amino acids. Written as DNA, the CDR3 is TGTGCCAGCAGTCAAGATCCCAGAAGAGAGACCCAGTACTTC. The encoded protein is CASSQDPRRETQYF.

This clonotype was seen only a few times. The junction and the germline gene differ at one end; a read error may be behind it. CDR3 DNA: TGCGCCAGCAGTTTGGACAGTACTATTAACTATGGCTACACCTTC. It translates to CASSLDSTINYGYTF. This chain links TRBV5-1 with TRBJ1-2; tentative D call: TRBD1 (6 bases). Germline CDR1 reads SGHRS; CDR2 reads YFSETQ. The CDR3 is 15 residues long.

CDR3 region: CASTPATDSYEQYF. In DNA, the CDR3 is TGTGCCAGCACCCCAGCAACGGACTCCTACGAGCAGTACTTC. The chain carries TRBV3-1 and TRBJ2-7, with D unclear. This CDR3 has 14 amino acids. Germline CDR1 reads LGHDT; CDR2 reads YNNKEL (reference sequence). V lost 7 bases and J lost 0, with 13 bases in between.

This clonotype occurred a few times. V and J are TRBV5-1 and TRBJ2-3, with 13 bases that match TRBD2. The germline V gene encodes CDR1 SGHRS and CDR2 YFSETQ. The J segment lost 4 bases and the V segment lost 0 bases, leaving 5 bases of the junction unmatched. The CDR3 runs to 17 residues. In DNA form, the CDR3 reads TGCGCCAGCAGCTTGGCCGGACTAGCGGGGGAGGCAGATACGCAGTATTTT. Translation gives CASSLAGLAGEADTQYF.

This chain connects TRBV5-6 to TRBJ1-2; the D gene is possibly TRBD1 (5 bases). Germline loops: CDR1 SGHDT, CDR2 YYEEEE. The CDR3 extends over 14 amino acids. The germline V and J ends were trimmed by 0 bases and 7 bases, with 13 bases remaining between them. The CDR3 sequence: CASSLVRGSGGYTF. In nucleotides, the CDR3 is TGTGCCAGCAGCTTGGTAAGGGGATCCGGTGGCTACACCTTC.

The chain has TRBV6-4 and TRBJ2-5, with D tentatively TRBD1 (5 bases). V was cut by 0 bases and J by 5 bases, with 13 bases left in between. The CDR3 covers 15 residues. CDR1 MRHNA and CDR2 SNTAGT come from the germline V gene. The CDR3 DNA reads TGTGCCAGCAGTGACTCGGAGCAGGGTGGGGAGACCCAGTACTTC. This sequence encodes CASSDSEQGGETQYF.

This clonotype was seen a few times. The rearrangement joins TRBV27 to TRBJ1-5, with TRBD1 identical over 8 bases. J gave up 8 bases and V 4 bases, and 10 bases lay outside the gene matches. CDR3 length: 15 amino acids. Germline CDR1 and CDR2: MNHEY and SMNVEV (reference sequence). The CDR3 region is CASSSGPGGAEPQHF. The CDR3 bases are TGTGCCAGCAGTTCGGGCCCAGGGGGCGCGGAGCCCCAGCATTTT.

This clonotype was observed a handful of times. J is TRBJ2-7 and V is TRBV4-3; 8 bases line up with TRBD2. V lost 4 bases and J lost 3; bases outside the gene matches: 17. The CDR3 loop spans 18 amino acids. Per germline, CDR1 LGHNA and CDR2 YSLEER. CDR3 in amino acids: CASSRDHYSGVTHYEQYF. CDR3 bases: TGCGCCAGCAGCCGAGACCACTATAGCGGGGTAACCCACTACGAGCAGTACTTC.

The V call is TRBV4-1, the J call TRBJ1-2; no reliable D call. Germline V gives CDR1 MGHRA, CDR2 YSYEKL. The CDR3 sequence is 14 residues long. Trimming cost V 0 bases and J 8 bases, with 13 bases left between them. Here the CDR3 DNA reads TGCGCCAGCAGCCAAGAAATTACCGGGCCGGGCTACACCTTC. This translates into CASSQEITGPGYTF.

The V and J genes are TRBV7-2 and TRBJ2-1; 7 bases fit TRBD2. The CDR3 spans 14 residues. The germline CDR1 and CDR2 sequences are SGHTA and FQGNSA. After removal of 5 bases from V and 4 bases from J, the junction contained 5 bases not matched to a gene. The CDR3 bases are TGTGCCAGCAGCCCTAGCGGTCAATACAATGAGCAGTTCTTC. Translating it yields CASSPSGQYNEQFF.

This clonotype was detected a few times. V usage is TRBV5-1 and J usage is TRBJ1-2; 8 nucleotides line up with TRBD1. The ends lost 4 bases at V and 0 bases at J; junction bases unmatched: 8. Looked up from germline, CDR1 is SGHRS and CDR2 is YFSETQ. CDR3 size: 16 residues. The DNA of the CDR3 is TGCGCCAGCAGCCCCGAAGGACAGGGACCTAACTATGGCTACACCTTC. Its translation is CASSPEGQGPNYGYTF.